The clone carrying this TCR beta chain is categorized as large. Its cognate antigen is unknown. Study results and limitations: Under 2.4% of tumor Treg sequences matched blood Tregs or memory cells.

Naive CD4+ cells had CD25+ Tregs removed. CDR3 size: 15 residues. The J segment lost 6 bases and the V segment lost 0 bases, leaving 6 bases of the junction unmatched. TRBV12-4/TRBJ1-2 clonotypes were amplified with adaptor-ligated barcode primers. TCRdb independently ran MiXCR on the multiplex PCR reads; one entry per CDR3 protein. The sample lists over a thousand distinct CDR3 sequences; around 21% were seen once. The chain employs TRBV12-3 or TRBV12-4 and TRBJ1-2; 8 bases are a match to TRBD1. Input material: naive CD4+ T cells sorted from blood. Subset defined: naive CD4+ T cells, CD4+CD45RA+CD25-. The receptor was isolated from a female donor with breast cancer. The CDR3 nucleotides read TGTGCCAGCAGTTTAGCGGGGACAGGACGACATGGCTACACCTTC. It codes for CASSLAGTGRHGYTF.